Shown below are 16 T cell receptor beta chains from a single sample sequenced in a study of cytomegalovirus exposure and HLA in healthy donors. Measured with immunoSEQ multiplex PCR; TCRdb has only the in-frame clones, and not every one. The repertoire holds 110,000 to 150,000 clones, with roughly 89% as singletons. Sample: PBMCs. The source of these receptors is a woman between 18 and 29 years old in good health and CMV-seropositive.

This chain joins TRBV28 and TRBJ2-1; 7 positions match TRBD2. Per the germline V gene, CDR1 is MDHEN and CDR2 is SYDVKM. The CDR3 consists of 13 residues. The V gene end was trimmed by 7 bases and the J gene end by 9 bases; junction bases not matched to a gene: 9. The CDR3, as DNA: TGTGCCAGCACCCTAGGGAGGGGCCTTGAGCAGTTCTTC. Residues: CASTLGRGLEQFF.

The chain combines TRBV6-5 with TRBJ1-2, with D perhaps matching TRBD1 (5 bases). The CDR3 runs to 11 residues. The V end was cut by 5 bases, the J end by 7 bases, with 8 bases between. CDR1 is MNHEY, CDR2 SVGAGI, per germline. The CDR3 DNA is TGTGCCAGCAGTGCGGGGGTTGGCTACACCTTC. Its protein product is CASSAGVGYTF.

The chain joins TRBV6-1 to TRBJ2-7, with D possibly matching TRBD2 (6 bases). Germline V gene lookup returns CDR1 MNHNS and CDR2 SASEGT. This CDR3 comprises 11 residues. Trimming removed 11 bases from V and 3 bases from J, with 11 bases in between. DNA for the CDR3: TGTGCCCTGGGGGGAAACTACGAGCAGTACTTC. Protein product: CALGGNYEQYF.

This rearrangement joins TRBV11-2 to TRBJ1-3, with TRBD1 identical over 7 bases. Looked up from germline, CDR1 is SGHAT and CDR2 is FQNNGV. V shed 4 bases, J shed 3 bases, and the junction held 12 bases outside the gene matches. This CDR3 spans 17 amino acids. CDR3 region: CASSSLLGAGGGNTIYF. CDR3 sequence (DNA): TGTGCCAGCAGCTCCCTCCTTGGGGCAGGGGGTGGAAACACCATATATTTT.

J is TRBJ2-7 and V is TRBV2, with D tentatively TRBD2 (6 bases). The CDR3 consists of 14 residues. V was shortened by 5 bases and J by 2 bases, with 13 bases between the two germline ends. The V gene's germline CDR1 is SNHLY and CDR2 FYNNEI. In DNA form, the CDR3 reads TGTGCCAGCAGTAAGCACGGGAGCCCCTACGAGCAGTACTTC. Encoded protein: CASSKHGSPYEQYF.

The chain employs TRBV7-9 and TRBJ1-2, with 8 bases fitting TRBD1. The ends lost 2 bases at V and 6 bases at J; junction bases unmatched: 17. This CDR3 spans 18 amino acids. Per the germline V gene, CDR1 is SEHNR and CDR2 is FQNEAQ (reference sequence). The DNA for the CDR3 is TGTGCCAGCAGCTTATTCCCTGGACAGGGTCGTTATTCGCATGGCTACACCTTC. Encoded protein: CASSLFPGQGRYSHGYTF.

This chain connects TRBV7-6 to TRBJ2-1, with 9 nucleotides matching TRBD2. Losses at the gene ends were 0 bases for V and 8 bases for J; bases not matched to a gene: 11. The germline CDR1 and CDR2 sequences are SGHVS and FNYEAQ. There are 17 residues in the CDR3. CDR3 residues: CASSLASGGGAPDEQFF. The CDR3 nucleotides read TGTGCCAGCAGCTTAGCTAGTGGCGGGGGGGCTCCGGATGAGCAGTTCTTC.

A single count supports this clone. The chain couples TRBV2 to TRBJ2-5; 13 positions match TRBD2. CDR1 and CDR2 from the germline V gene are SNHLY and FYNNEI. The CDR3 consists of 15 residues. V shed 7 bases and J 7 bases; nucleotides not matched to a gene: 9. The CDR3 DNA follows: TGTGCCAGCACTTCGACTAGCGGGGGGCCACTGACCCAGTACTTC. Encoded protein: CASTSTSGGPLTQYF.

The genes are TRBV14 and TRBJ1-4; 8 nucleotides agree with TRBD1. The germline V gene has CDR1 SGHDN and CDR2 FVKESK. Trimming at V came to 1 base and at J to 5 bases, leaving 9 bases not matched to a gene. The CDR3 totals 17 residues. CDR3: CASSQARTGRKNEKLFF. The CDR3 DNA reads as TGTGCCAGCAGCCAAGCCAGGACAGGGCGCAAGAATGAAAAACTGTTTTTT.

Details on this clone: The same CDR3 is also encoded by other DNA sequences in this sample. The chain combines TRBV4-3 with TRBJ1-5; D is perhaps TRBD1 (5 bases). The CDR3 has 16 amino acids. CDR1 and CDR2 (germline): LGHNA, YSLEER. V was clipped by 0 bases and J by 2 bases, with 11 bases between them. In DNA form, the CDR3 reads TGCGCCAGCAGCCAAGATTTGCGGGGCGGCAATCAGCCCCAGCATTTT. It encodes CASSQDLRGGNQPQHF.

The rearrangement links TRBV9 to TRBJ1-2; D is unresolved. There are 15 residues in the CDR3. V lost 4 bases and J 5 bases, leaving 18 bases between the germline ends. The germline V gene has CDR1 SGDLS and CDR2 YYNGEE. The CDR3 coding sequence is TGTGCCAGCAGCCCCCAGGAAGGCACGTTGTATGGCTACACCTTC. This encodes CASSPQEGTLYGYTF.

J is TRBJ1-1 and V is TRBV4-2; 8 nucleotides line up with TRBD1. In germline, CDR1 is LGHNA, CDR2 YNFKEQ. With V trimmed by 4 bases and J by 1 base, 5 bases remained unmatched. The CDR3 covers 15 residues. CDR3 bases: TGTGCCAGCAGCCGAGTGGGACAGGCGAACACTGAAGCTTTCTTT. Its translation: CASSRVGQANTEAFF.

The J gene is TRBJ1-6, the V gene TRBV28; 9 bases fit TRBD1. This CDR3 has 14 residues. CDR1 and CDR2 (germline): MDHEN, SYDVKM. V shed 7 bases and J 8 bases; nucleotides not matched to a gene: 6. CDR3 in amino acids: CASKLGTGYSPLHF. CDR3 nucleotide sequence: TGTGCCAGCAAGTTGGGGACAGGGTATTCACCCCTCCACTTT.

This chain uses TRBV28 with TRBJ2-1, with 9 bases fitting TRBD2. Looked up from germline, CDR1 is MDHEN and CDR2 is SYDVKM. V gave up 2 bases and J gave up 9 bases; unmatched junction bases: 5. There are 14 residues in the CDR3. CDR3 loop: CASSLAGGPGEQFF. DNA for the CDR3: TGTGCCAGCAGTTTAGCGGGGGGGCCGGGTGAGCAGTTCTTC.

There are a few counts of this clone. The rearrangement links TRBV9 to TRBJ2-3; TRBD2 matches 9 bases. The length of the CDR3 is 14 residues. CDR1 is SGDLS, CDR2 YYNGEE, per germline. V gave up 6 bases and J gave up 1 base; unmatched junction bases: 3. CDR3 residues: CASNLAGGTDTQYF. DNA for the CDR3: TGTGCCAGCAACTTAGCGGGGGGCACAGATACGCAGTATTTT.

Here the CDR3 reads CASSIDLYTTGGAFF. CDR3 nucleotides: TGTGCCAGTAGTATAGATCTTTATACGACCGGGGGAGCTTTCTTT. The rearrangement joins TRBV19 to TRBJ1-1; the D gene is possibly TRBD1 (5 bases). From germline, CDR1 is LNHDA and CDR2 SQIVND (reference sequence). V dropped 0 bases and J dropped 10 bases, with 18 bases sitting between them. The CDR3 runs 15 residues.